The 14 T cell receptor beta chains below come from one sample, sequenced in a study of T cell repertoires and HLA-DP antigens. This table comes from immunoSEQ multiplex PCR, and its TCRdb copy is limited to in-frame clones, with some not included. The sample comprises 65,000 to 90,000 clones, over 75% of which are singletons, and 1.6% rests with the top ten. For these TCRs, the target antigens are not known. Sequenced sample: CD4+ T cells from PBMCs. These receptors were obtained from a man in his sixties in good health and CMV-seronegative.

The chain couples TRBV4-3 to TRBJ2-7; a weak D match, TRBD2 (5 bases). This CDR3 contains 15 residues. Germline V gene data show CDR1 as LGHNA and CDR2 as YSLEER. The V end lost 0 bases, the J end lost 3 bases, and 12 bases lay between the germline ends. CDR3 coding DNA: TGCGCCAGCAGCCAAGACGCGGAACGGGGCTACGAGCAGTACTTC. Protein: CASSQDAERGYEQYF.

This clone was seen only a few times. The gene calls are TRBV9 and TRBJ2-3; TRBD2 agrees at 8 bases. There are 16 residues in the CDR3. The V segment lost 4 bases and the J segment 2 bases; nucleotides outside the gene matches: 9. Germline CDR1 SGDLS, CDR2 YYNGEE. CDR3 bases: TGTGCCAGCAGCCCACAGTTAGCGGGGTTCACAGATACGCAGTATTTT. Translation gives CASSPQLAGFTDTQYF. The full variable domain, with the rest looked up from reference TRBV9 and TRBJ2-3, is DSGVTQTPKHLITATGQRVTLRCSPRSGDLSVYWYQQSLDQGLQFLIQYYNGEERAKGNILERFSAQQFPDLHSELNLSSLELGDSALYFCASSPQLAGFTDTQYFGPGTRLTVL.

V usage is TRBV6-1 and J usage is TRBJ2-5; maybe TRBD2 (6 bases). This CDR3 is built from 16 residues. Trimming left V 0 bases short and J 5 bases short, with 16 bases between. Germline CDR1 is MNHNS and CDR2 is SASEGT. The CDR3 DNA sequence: TGTGCCAGCAGTGAAGCGCGCTCAGCGGGTGCTGAGACCCAGTACTTC. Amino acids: CASSEARSAGAETQYF.

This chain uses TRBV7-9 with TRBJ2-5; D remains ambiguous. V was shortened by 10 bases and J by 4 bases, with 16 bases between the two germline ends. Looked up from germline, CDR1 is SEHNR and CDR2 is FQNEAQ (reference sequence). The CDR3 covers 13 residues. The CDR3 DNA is TGTGCCATCCTGGGCGGCGGCAGAGAGACCCAGTACTTC. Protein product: CAILGGGRETQYF.

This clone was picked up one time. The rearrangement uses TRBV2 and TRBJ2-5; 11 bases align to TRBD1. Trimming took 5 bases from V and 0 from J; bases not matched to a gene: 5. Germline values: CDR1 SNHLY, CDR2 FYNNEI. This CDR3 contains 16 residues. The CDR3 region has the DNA TGTGCCAGCAGTACCTGGGACAGGGGGTACCAAGAGACCCAGTACTTC. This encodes CASSTWDRGYQETQYF.

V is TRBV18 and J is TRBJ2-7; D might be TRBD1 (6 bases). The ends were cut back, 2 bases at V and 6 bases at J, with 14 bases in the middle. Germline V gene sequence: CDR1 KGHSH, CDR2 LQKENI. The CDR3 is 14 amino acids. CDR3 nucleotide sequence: TGTGCCAGCTCACCAACAGGGCGTCCCAGCGAGCAGTACGTC. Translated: CASSPTGRPSEQYV.

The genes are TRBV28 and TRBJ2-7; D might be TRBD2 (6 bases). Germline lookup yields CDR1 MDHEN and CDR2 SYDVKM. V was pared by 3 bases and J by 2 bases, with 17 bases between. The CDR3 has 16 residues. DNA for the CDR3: TGTGCCAGCAGTTTTAATCTGGCGGGGCTAACCTACGAGCAGTACTTC. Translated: CASSFNLAGLTYEQYF.

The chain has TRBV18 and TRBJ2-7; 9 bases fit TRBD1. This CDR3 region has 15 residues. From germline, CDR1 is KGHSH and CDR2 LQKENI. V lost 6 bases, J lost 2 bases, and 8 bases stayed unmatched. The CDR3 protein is CASSQGQGAAYEQYF. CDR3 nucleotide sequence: TGTGCCAGCTCCCAGGGACAGGGCGCCGCCTACGAGCAGTACTTC.

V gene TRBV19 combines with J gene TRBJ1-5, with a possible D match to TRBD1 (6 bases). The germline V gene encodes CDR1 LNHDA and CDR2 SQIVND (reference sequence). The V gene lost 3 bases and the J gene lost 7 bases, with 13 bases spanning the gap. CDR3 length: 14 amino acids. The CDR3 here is CASSMWGQGQPQHF. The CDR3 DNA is TGTGCCAGTAGTATGTGGGGGCAGGGACAGCCCCAGCATTTT.

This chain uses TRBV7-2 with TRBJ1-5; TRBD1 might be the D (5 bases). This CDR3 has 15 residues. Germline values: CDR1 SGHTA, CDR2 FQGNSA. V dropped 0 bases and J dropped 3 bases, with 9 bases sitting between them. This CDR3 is CASSLAGGANQPQHF. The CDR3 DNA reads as TGTGCCAGCAGCTTAGCAGGAGGGGCCAATCAGCCCCAGCATTTT.

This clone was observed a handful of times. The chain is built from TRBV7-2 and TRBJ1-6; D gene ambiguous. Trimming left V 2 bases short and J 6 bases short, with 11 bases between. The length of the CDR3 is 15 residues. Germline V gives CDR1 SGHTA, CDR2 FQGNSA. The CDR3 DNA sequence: TGTGCCAGCAGCTTACAGCGGGTGCCTAATTCACCCCTCCACTTT. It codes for CASSLQRVPNSPLHF. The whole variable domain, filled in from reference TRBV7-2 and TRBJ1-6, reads GAGVSQSPSNKVTEKGKDVELRCDPISGHTALYWYRQSLGQGLEFLIYFQGNSAPDKSGLPSDRFSAERTGGSVSTLTIQRTQQEDSAVYLCASSLQRVPNSPLHFGNGTRLTVT.

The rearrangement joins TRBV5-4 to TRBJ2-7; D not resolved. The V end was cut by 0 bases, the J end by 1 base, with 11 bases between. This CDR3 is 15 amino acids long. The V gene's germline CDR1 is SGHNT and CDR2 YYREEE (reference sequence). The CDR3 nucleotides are TGTGCCAGCAGCTTGGGGGCCCAGGCGTCCTACGAGCAGTACTTC. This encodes CASSLGAQASYEQYF.

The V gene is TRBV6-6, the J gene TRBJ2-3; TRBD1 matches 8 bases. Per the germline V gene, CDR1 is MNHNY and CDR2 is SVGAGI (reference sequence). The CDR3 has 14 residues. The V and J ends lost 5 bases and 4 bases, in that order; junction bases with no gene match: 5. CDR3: CASSRGQGADTQYF. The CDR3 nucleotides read TGTGCCAGCAGTCGCGGACAGGGAGCAGATACGCAGTATTTT.

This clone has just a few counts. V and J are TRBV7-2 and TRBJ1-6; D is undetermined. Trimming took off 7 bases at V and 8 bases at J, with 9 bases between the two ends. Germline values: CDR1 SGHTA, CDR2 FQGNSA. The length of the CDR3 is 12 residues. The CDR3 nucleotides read TGTGCCAGCACCCCTGGGGATTCACCCCTCCACTTT. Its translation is CASTPGDSPLHF.